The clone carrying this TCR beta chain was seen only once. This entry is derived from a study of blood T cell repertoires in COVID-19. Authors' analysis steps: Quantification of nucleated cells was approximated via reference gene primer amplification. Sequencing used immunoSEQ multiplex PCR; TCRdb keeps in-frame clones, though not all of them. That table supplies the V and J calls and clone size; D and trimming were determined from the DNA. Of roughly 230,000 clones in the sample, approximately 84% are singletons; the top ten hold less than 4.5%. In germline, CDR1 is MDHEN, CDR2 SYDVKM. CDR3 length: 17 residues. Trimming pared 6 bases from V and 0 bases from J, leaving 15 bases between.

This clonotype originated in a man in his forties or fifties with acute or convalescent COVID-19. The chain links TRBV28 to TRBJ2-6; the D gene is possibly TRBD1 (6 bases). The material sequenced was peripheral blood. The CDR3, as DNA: TGTGCCAGCAGCATTCCGGGACAAATCTCTGGGGCCAACGTCCTGACTTTC. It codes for CASSIPGQISGANVLTF.